This T cell receptor beta chain was identified in a study of beta chain features in type 1 diabetes. Study conclusions and caveats: Patients with type 1 diabetes carried fewer insertions and had more deletions at their VDJ junctions. Within the patient group, naive, central memory and Treg TCRB repertoires appeared more similar to each other than within healthy donors.

The CDR3 totals 14 residues. V lost 4 bases and J lost 4, with 13 bases in between. Germline V gene lookup returns CDR1 MDHEN and CDR2 SYDVKM. Sorting with CD45RO/CCR7/CD25/CD127/CD95/CD27 yielded naive, central memory, regulatory and stem-like memory CD4+ cells. With regard to this clone: Its specificity is not known.

The sequenced template was cDNA made from the entire isolated RNA. This table comes from immunoSEQ multiplex PCR, and its TCRdb copy is limited to in-frame clones, with some not included. Of roughly 140,000 clones listed, around 8% were seen once; the top ten hold about 0.6%. This TCR came from a man aged 18 to 30 in good health. Sequencing used central memory CD4+ T cells from blood. This sequence joins TRBV28 and TRBJ1-2; perhaps TRBD1 as D (5 bases). The CDR3: CASSWGGSPYGYTF. CDR3 coding DNA: TGTGCCAGCAGTTGGGGGGGTTCTCCCTATGGCTACACCTTC.